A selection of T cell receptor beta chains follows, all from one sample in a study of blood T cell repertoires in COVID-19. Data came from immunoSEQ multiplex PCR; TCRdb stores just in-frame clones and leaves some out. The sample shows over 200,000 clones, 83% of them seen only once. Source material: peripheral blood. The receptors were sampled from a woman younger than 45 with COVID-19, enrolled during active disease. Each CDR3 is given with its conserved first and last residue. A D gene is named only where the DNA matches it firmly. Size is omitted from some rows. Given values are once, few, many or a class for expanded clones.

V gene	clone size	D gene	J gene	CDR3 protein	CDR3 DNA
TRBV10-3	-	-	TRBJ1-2	CAISESAAGGDGYTF	TGTGCCATCAGTGAGTCGGCCGCGGGAGGGGATGGCTACACCTTC
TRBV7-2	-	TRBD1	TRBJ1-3	CASSFRTGGSGNTIYF	TGTGCCAGCAGCTTTAGGACAGGGGGCTCTGGAAACACCATATATTTT
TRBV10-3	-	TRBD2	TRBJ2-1	CAISESLAGGTYNEQFF	TGTGCCATCAGTGAGTCCCTAGCGGGGGGGACATACAATGAGCAGTTCTTC
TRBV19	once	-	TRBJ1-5	CASTIGAGANQPQHF	TGTGCCAGTACCATTGGAGCAGGGGCCAATCAGCCTCAGCATTTT
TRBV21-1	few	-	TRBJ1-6	CASFERGQTNSPLHF	TGTGCCAGCTTCGAGAGGGGACAGACTAATTCACCCCTCCACTTT
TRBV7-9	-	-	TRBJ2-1	CASSLNTVSYNEQFF	TGTGCCAGCAGCTTAAATACGGTTTCCTACAATGAGCAGTTCTTC
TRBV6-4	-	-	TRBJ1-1	CASSEQQNTEAFF	TGTGCCAGCAGTGAACAGCAGAACACTGAAGCTTTCTTT
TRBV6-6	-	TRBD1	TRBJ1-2	CASSNRGRNGYTF	TGTGCCAGCTCTAACAGGGGAAGGAATGGCTACACCTTC
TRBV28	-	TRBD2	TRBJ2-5	CASSDLERGDRTQYF	TGTGCCAGCAGCGACCTCGAGCGGGGGGATAGGACCCAGTACTTC
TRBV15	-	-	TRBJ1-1	CATSSYGAGNTEAFF	TGTGCCACCAGCAGTTACGGAGCTGGGAACACTGAAGCTTTCTTT
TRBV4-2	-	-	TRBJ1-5	CASSQDLGAYSNQPQHF	TGTGCCAGCAGCCAAGATTTGGGGGCTTATAGCAATCAGCCCCAGCATTTT
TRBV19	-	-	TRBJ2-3	CASMVGGTDTQYF	TGTGCCAGTATGGTAGGAGGCACAGATACGCAGTATTTT
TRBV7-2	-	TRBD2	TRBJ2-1	CASSPRWGSGTDEQFF	TGTGCCAGCAGCCCCCGGTGGGGTAGCGGGACCGATGAGCAGTTCTTC
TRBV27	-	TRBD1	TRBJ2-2	CASSLDRGRTGELFF	TGTGCCAGCAGCCTAGACAGGGGGCGGACCGGGGAGCTGTTTTTT
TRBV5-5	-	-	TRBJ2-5	CASSTHGAGAGETQYF	TGTGCCAGCAGCACCCATGGGGCGGGGGCCGGAGAGACCCAGTACTTC
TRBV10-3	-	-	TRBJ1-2	CAISEYRDYGYTF	TGTGCCATCAGTGAGTATCGGGATTATGGCTACACCTTC
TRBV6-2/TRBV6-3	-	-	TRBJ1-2	CASSEPFNYGYTF	TGTGCCAGCAGTGAGCCCTTTAACTATGGCTACACCTTC
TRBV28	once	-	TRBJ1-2	CASSLSGGNYGYTF	TGTGCCAGCAGTTTATCGGGCGGGAACTATGGCTACACCTTC
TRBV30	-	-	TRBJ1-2	CAWAIGSQYGYTF	TGTGCCTGGGCGATCGGGAGCCAATATGGCTACACCTTC
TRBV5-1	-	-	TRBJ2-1	CASSLDGGYNEQFF	TGCGCCAGCAGCTTGGACGGCGGGTACAATGAGCAGTTCTTC
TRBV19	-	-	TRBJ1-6	CASSIDPGAGEGDSPLHF	TGTGCCAGTAGTATAGACCCCGGGGCCGGCGAGGGGGATTCACCCCTCCACTTT
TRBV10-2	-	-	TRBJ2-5	CASSGNREETQYF	TGCGCCAGCAGTGGAAACAGGGAAGAGACCCAGTACTTC
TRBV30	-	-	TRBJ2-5	CAWSLTMGRLQYF	TGTGCCTGGAGTTTAACGATGGGTAGACTCCAGTACTTC
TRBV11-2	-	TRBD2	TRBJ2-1	CASTGTRNYNEQFF	TGTGCCAGCACCGGGACTAGAAACTACAATGAGCAGTTCTTC
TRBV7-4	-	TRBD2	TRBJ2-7	CASSLAGRGGNSYEQYF	TGTGCCAGCAGCTTAGCGGGGCGCGGGGGTAACTCCTACGAGCAGTACTTC
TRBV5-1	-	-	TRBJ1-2	CASSFFGGDLGSNYGYTF	TGCGCCAGCAGCTTTTTTGGAGGGGACTTAGGGAGTAACTATGGCTACACCTTC
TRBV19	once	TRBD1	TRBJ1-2	CASSIGRQGGYTF	TGTGCCAGTAGTATAGGTCGACAGGGTGGCTACACCTTC
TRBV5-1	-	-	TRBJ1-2	CASSLGAGTQNYGYTF	TGCGCCAGCAGCTTGGGCGCCGGGACTCAGAACTATGGCTACACCTTC
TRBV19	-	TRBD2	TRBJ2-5	CASRGTSGLQETQYF	TGTGCCAGTAGGGGGACTAGCGGGTTGCAAGAGACCCAGTACTTC
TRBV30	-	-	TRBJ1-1	CAWSKTGHPTEAFF	TGTGCCTGGAGTAAAACAGGGCACCCAACTGAAGCTTTCTTT
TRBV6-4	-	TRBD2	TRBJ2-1	CASSDSGRGKQFF	TGTGCCAGCAGTGACTCTGGGCGGGGGAAGCAGTTCTTC
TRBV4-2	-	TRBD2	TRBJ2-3	CASSHDLGTSGRRGDTQYF	TGTGCCAGCAGCCACGATCTAGGGACTAGCGGGAGGCGGGGAGATACGCAGTATTTT
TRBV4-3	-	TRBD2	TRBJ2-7	CASSQAPAGGTYEQYF	TGCGCCAGCAGCCAAGCCCCCGCGGGAGGGACCTACGAGCAGTACTTC
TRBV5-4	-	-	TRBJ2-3	CASSLVGGRGSTDTQYF	TGTGCCAGCAGCCTGGTAGGGGGGCGGGGGAGCACAGATACGCAGTATTTT
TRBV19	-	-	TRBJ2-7	CASRGDFQAYEQYF	TGTGCCAGTAGGGGGGACTTTCAGGCCTACGAGCAGTACTTC
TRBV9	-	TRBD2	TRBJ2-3	CASSVGRGGRRADTQYF	TGTGCCAGCAGCGTAGGGCGAGGCGGGAGGCGGGCAGATACGCAGTATTTT
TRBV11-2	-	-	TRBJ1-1	CASSLTGTVAFF	TGTGCCAGCAGCTTGACCGGGACTGTAGCTTTCTTT
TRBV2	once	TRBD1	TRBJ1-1	CASSRSRGINTEAFF	TGTGCCAGCAGTAGATCCAGGGGGATAAACACTGAAGCTTTCTTT
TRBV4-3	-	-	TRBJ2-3	CASSQSSDPTDTQYF	TGCGCCAGCAGTCAAAGTAGCGATCCGACAGATACGCAGTATTTT
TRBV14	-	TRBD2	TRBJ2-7	CASSQEEGLAGGYEQYF	TGTGCCAGCAGCCAAGAGGAGGGACTAGCGGGAGGGTACGAGCAGTACTTC
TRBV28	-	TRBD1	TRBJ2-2	CASSLWRQGSGTGELFF	TGTGCCAGCAGTTTATGGAGACAGGGGTCGGGCACCGGGGAGCTGTTTTTT
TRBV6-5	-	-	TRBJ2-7	CASSNTAGTSYEQYF	TGTGCCAGCAGCAATACAGCCGGGACATCCTACGAGCAGTACTTC
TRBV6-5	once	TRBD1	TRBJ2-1	CASRRGQNNEQFF	TGTGCCAGCAGGAGGGGGCAGAACAATGAGCAGTTCTTC
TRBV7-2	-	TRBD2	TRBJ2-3	CASSLVAAGGGADTQYF	TGTGCCAGCAGCTTAGTCGCCGCGGGGGGCGGGGCAGATACGCAGTATTTT
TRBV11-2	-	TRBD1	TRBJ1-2	CAARDRGNYGYTF	TGTGCCGCCCGGGACAGGGGGAACTATGGCTACACCTTC
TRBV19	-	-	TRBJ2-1	CASSIGGNRNEQFF	TGTGCCAGTAGTATAGGCGGCAATCGCAATGAGCAGTTCTTC
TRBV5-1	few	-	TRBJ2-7	CASSLDGYEQYF	TGCGCCAGCAGCTTGGACGGCTACGAGCAGTACTTC
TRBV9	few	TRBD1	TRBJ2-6	CASSVTSQGAGANVLTF	TGTGCCAGCAGCGTCACCTCCCAGGGGGCTGGGGCCAACGTCCTGACTTTC
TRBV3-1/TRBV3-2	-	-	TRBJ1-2	CASSLDWDYGYTF	TGTGCCAGCAGCCTGGACTGGGACTATGGCTACACCTTC
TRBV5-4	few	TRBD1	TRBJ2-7	CASSRPGTGSYEQYF	TGTGCCAGCAGCCGACCCGGGACAGGGTCCTACGAGCAGTACTTC
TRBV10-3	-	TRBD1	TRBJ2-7	CATRQGNEQYF	TGTGCCACACGACAGGGGAACGAGCAGTACTTC
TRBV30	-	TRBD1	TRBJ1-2	CAWSAGTAGNYGYTF	TGTGCCTGGAGTGCGGGGACAGCCGGTAACTATGGCTACACCTTC
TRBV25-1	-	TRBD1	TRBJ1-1	CASSRQGNTEAFF	TGTGCCAGCAGCAGACAGGGGAACACTGAAGCTTTCTTT
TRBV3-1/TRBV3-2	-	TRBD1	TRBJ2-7	CASSQQGQVSYEQYF	TGTGCCAGCAGCCAACAGGGACAGGTTTCCTACGAGCAGTACTTC
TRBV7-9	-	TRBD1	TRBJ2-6	CASSPDRGRSSGANVLTF	TGTGCCAGCAGCCCAGACAGGGGGCGATCCTCTGGGGCCAACGTCCTGACTTTC
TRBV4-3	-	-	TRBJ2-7	CASSLDTGYEQYF	TGCGCCAGCAGCCTCGACACCGGCTACGAGCAGTACTTC
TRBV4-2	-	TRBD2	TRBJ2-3	CASSQDSSGEDTQYF	TGTGCCAGCAGCCAAGATTCCAGCGGGGAAGATACGCAGTATTTT
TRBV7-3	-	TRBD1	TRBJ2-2	CASSPIGTGGFGELFF	TGTGCCAGCAGCCCGATCGGGACAGGGGGCTTCGGGGAGCTGTTTTTT
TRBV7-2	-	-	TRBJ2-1	CASSLEGHPYNEQFF	TGTGCCAGCAGCTTAGAAGGACACCCCTACAATGAGCAGTTCTTC
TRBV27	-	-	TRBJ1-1	CASSLGGNTEAFF	TGTGCCAGCTCCCTAGGGGGGAACACTGAAGCTTTCTTT